Included here is one TCR beta chain sequence, with context. Germline values: CDR1 SGDLS, CDR2 YYNGEE. With 2 bases clipped from V and 3 bases from J, the junction kept 10 bases outside the gene matches. This CDR3 region has 18 residues. This specimen comes from a study of blood T cell repertoires in COVID-19. Across the whole study: PBMCs, B-cell-depleted T cells, or T cells were the source of the cDNA or gDNA that made up the material.

The assay was immunoSEQ multiplex PCR, and TCRdb's table has in-frame clones only and misses some. The sample yields some 210,000 clones, around four fifths seen once. The receptor comes from a woman aged 65 to 85 with active or convalescent COVID-19. This chain connects TRBV9 to TRBJ2-1; 11 nucleotides line up with TRBD2. Sequencing used peripheral blood. The CDR3 region is CASSVLLAGGRGYNEQFF. The CDR3 nucleotides read TGTGCCAGCAGCGTTCTCCTAGCGGGAGGTCGGGGCTACAATGAGCAGTTCTTC.